This section outlines one T cell receptor beta chain sequence together with its context. These data come from a study of cytomegalovirus exposure and HLA in healthy donors. TCRdb keeps only in-frame clones here, not all; method: immunoSEQ multiplex PCR. The sample consists of fewer than 120,000 clones, about nine tenths of them appearing once. The CDR3 spans 13 residues. From germline, CDR1 is ENHRY and CDR2 SYGVKD. The V gene end was trimmed by 9 bases and the J gene end by 7 bases; junction bases not matched to a gene: 6. The donors were part of the validation cohort, which consisted of over a hundred subjects and was separate from the first cohort of about 720 subjects.

The sequenced sample consisted of PBMCs. This sequence joins TRBV10-3 and TRBJ1-6, with TRBD1 matching over 7 bases. This clonotype was sampled from a woman aged 18-29 years in good health and CMV-seronegative. This CDR3 reads CAITGTVNSPLHF. The CDR3 bases are TGTGCCATTACCGGGACAGTAAATTCACCCCTCCACTTT.